Presented here are 11 T cell receptor beta chains from one specimen sequenced in a study of blood T cell repertoires in COVID-19. The method was immunoSEQ multiplex PCR; TCRdb's version includes in-frame clones alone and lacks a portion of them. Here the sample spans tens of thousands of clones, roughly 80% being singletons. Sequencing was carried out using peripheral blood. These receptor sequences come from a woman in her seventies with acute or convalescent COVID-19.

This clone was counted once. The rearrangement uses TRBV13 and TRBJ1-3; tentatively, D is TRBD1 (6 bases). V shed 1 base and J shed 13 bases, with 14 bases lying between them. Germline CDR1 is PRHDT and CDR2 is FYEKMQ (reference sequence). This CDR3 region has 13 residues. This CDR3 is CASSLVSSRGIYF. The CDR3, as DNA: TGTGCCAGCAGCTTAGTTTCCTCAAGGGGGATATATTTT.

This chain links TRBV7-8 with TRBJ1-4, with 8 bases fitting TRBD1. The J segment lost 2 bases and the V segment lost 5 bases, leaving 10 bases of the junction unmatched. From germline, CDR1 is SGHVS and CDR2 FQNEAQ. This CDR3 comprises 17 residues. The CDR3 DNA is TGTGCCAGCAGCGGCCGGCCAGGGGGCTCGACTAATGAAAAACTGTTTTTT. It yields the protein CASSGRPGGSTNEKLFF.

The chain joins TRBV6-5 to TRBJ2-1, with 9 bases fitting TRBD2. J lost 10 bases, V lost 6 bases, and 13 bases had no gene match. The V gene's germline CDR1 is MNHEY and CDR2 SVGAGI. The CDR3 loop spans 15 amino acids. CDR3 coding DNA: TGTGCCAGCAGGGGGAGGCGCGGGAGGGCCTTCGAGCAGTTCTTC. This gives the protein CASRGRRGRAFEQFF.

The chain is built from TRBV25-1 and TRBJ2-7; D is perhaps TRBD1 (5 bases). Per germline, CDR1 MGHDK and CDR2 SYGVNS. CDR3 size: 13 residues. Trimming removed 4 bases from V and 2 bases from J, with 9 bases in between. The CDR3 region has the DNA TGTGCCAGCAGTGGACAGTACACCTACGAGCAGTACTTC. Translating gives CASSGQYTYEQYF.

The chain couples TRBV5-5 to TRBJ1-2; no reliable D call. This CDR3 region has 15 residues. Trimming stripped 2 bases from V and 7 bases from J, with 18 bases between. Looked up from germline, CDR1 is SGHKS and CDR2 is YYEKEE (reference sequence). This chain's CDR3 is CASSLRGPSTGGYTF. The CDR3 DNA reads TGTGCCAGCAGCTTAAGAGGGCCTTCGACGGGTGGCTACACCTTC.

The chain couples TRBV28 to TRBJ1-2; 10 nucleotides line up with TRBD1. CDR1 MDHEN and CDR2 SYDVKM come from the germline V gene. This CDR3 has 13 amino acids. V dropped 6 bases and J dropped 5; count of bases not matched to a gene: 3. The CDR3 DNA follows: TGTGCCAGCAGGGCGGGACAGGGGTATGGCTACACCTTC. It translates to CASRAGQGYGYTF.

The chain joins TRBV10-3 to TRBJ1-2; D is possibly TRBD1 (6 bases). CDR1 is ENHRY, CDR2 SYGVKD, per germline. V lost 10 bases, J lost 7 bases, and 16 bases lay in between. CDR3 size: 12 residues. The CDR3 bases are TGTGCCACCTACGGGGGGCAAGGTGGCTACACCTTC. Encoded protein: CATYGGQGGYTF.

V gene TRBV7-9 combines with J gene TRBJ1-2; the D is unclear. The CDR3 runs to 14 residues. The germline V and J ends were trimmed by 5 bases and 0 bases, with 10 bases remaining between them. CDR1 and CDR2 from the germline V gene are SEHNR and FQNEAQ (reference sequence). The CDR3 DNA sequence: TGTGCCAGCAGCCACTTGAGCGCTAACTATGGCTACACCTTC. It yields the protein CASSHLSANYGYTF.

This sequence joins TRBV6-5 and TRBJ1-4, with TRBD1 matching 10 bases. The CDR3 loop spans 15 amino acids. Germline values: CDR1 MNHEY, CDR2 SVGAGI. V lost 4 bases, J lost 7 bases, and 6 bases stayed unmatched. As DNA, the CDR3 is TGTGCCAGCAGTTCCGACCGGGACAGGGGTGAAAAACTGTTTTTT. This translates into CASSSDRDRGEKLFF.

The rearrangement links TRBV7-3 to TRBJ2-1, with 7 bases that match TRBD1. The trim removed 5 bases at V and 2 bases at J, leaving 15 bases unmatched. Per germline, CDR1 SGHTA and CDR2 FQGTGA. This CDR3 is built from 18 residues. The CDR3 loop reads CASSLRFRDSGTYNEQFF. The CDR3 DNA reads as TGTGCCAGCAGCCTCCGCTTCCGGGACAGTGGAACCTACAATGAGCAGTTCTTC.

The chain recombines TRBV28 with TRBJ1-1, with D hard to call. Trimming took 2 bases from V and 2 from J, leaving 9 bases between them. In germline, CDR1 is MDHEN, CDR2 SYDVKM. The CDR3 totals 14 residues. As DNA, the CDR3 is TGTGCCAGCAGTTTAAGGGCGGGAAACACTGAAGCTTTCTTT. Amino acid sequence: CASSLRAGNTEAFF.